This entry lists 5 T cell receptor beta chains sequenced from one sample in a study of blood T cell repertoires in COVID-19. Assay used: immunoSEQ multiplex PCR; TCRdb lists only in-frame clones, some missing. In the table there are approximately 290,000 clones, around 85% of which are singletons. Material: peripheral blood. These receptors all come from a human donor with COVID-19, enrolled during active disease. The donor label of this sample is uncertain.

The chain is built from TRBV27 and TRBJ2-2; possibly TRBD2 for D (5 bases). CDR3 length: 16 amino acids. Trimming stripped 5 bases from V and 1 base from J, with 14 bases between. CDR1 is MNHEY and CDR2 is SMNVEV in the germline V gene (reference sequence). In DNA form, the CDR3 reads TGTGCCAGCAGTCAATGGACTGACTTGAACACCGGGGAGCTGTTTTTT. It yields the protein CASSQWTDLNTGELFF.

J is TRBJ2-2 and V is TRBV7-8; 9 nucleotides align to TRBD1. The junction had 7 bases not matched to a gene; V was cut back by 6 bases and J by 5 bases. This CDR3 comprises 15 residues. The germline V gene has CDR1 SGHVS and CDR2 FQNEAQ. CDR3 DNA sequence: TGTGCCAGCAGACCCGGGACAGGGCAAACCGGGGAGCTGTTTTTT. It is translated as CASRPGTGQTGELFF.

The chain links TRBV24-1 to TRBJ2-2; 9 nucleotides align to TRBD1. V shed 3 bases, J shed 3 bases, and the junction held 13 bases outside the gene matches. The germline V gene has CDR1 KGHDR and CDR2 SFDVKD. This CDR3 spans 19 amino acids. CDR3 DNA: TGTGCCACCAGTGATCCTGCAGGACAGGGGCCGATCGACACCGGGGAGCTGTTTTTT. It is translated as CATSDPAGQGPIDTGELFF.

V is TRBV27 and J is TRBJ1-5; a weak D match, TRBD1 (6 bases). V was cut by 7 bases and J by 5 bases, with 18 bases left in between. Germline-derived CDR1 and CDR2 are MNHEY and SMNVEV (reference sequence). The CDR3 is made up of 15 amino acids. The CDR3 DNA is TGTGCCAGCAAGCCCGGGCGGGGGCTTGATCAGCCCCAGCATTTT. Its protein product is CASKPGRGLDQPQHF.

This sequence joins TRBV19 and TRBJ1-4; 8 bases map to TRBD1. With V trimmed by 4 bases and J by 7 bases, 8 bases remained unmatched. The V gene's germline CDR1 is LNHDA and CDR2 SQIVND (reference sequence). The CDR3 is 15 residues long. The CDR3 region is CASSTRTGYGEKLFF. CDR3 coding DNA: TGTGCCAGTAGTACCCGGACAGGGTACGGTGAAAAACTGTTTTTT.